The 24 T cell receptor beta chains given below trace back to one sample, sequenced in a study of shared T cell receptors in the human thymus. The assay was immunoSEQ multiplex PCR, and TCRdb's table has in-frame clones only and misses some. The repertoire has approximately 660,000 clones, roughly 90% of them found once; the top ten carry around 0.01%. This same sample was also taken into another study, of human thymus T cells.

The sequenced sample consisted of thymocytes. Every receptor here comes from a boy under three years old with a congenital heart defect.

V gene TRBV28 combines with J gene TRBJ1-5; TRBD1 matches at 8 bases. Losses at the gene ends were 3 bases for V and 5 bases for J; bases not matched to a gene: 12. In germline, CDR1 is MDHEN, CDR2 SYDVKM. The CDR3 runs to 17 residues. CDR3 sequence (DNA): TGTGCCAGCAGTTTTTACCGTGGACAGGGAATCGATCAGCCCCAGCATTTT. The encoded protein is CASSFYRGQGIDQPQHF.

The table lists this clone with a few counts. CDR3 residues: CAISDRLAGVTDTQYF. The CDR3 DNA sequence: TGTGCCATCAGTGATAGGCTAGCGGGGGTGACAGATACGCAGTATTTT. The rearrangement joins TRBV10-3 to TRBJ2-3, with 10 nucleotides matching TRBD2. Germline assignment: CDR1 ENHRY and CDR2 SYGVKD. This CDR3 is built from 16 residues. J lost 3 bases, V lost 3 bases, and 6 bases had no gene match.

The V call is TRBV30, the J call TRBJ1-2, with 7 bases lining up with TRBD1. The germline V gene encodes CDR1 GTSNPN and CDR2 SVGIG (reference sequence). The CDR3 is made up of 15 amino acids. J lost 6 bases, V lost 2 bases, and 12 bases had no gene match. The CDR3 loop reads CAWSPHPDREDGYTF. For the CDR3, the DNA is TGTGCCTGGAGTCCTCATCCCGACAGGGAGGATGGCTACACCTTC.

The chain uses TRBV4-1 and TRBJ2-7; TRBD1 is a possible D gene (7 bases). V was pared by 0 bases and J by 3 bases, with 18 bases between. CDR3 size: 17 residues. From germline, CDR1 is MGHRA and CDR2 YSYEKL. This CDR3 is CASSQESGDSLNYEQYF. CDR3 nucleotide sequence: TGCGCCAGCAGCCAAGAATCGGGGGACAGTCTAAACTACGAGCAGTACTTC.

This clone has just one count. The chain links TRBV10-3 to TRBJ2-1; 8 bases agree with TRBD2. Trimming removed 4 bases from V and 0 bases from J; junction bases left unmatched: 2. The CDR3 sequence is 15 residues long. The germline V gene encodes CDR1 ENHRY and CDR2 SYGVKD. The chain's CDR3 is CAISVSGSSYNEQFF. The CDR3 nucleotides are TGTGCCATCAGTGTAAGCGGGAGCTCCTACAATGAGCAGTTCTTC.

In its sample, this clone was seen once. The V and J genes are TRBV21-1 and TRBJ2-2; the table's D call, TRBD2, has no DNA check behind it. TRBV21-1 is tagged as a pseudogene. The length of the CDR3 is 16 residues. CDR3 sequence (DNA): TGTGCCAGCGGCCCACTAGCGGGAGGGCCCTCCGGGGAGCTGTTTTTT. It encodes CASGPLAGGPSGELFF.

This chain connects TRBV15 to TRBJ1-1; D unclear. CDR3 length: 18 residues. V lost 5 bases to trimming and J lost 3 bases, with 25 bases between them. CDR1 is LNHNV and CDR2 is YYDKDF in the germline V gene (reference sequence). The CDR3 spells CATSPKSRATRGDTEAFF. CDR3 nucleotide sequence: TGTGCCACCAGCCCCAAGTCCCGTGCTACCCGCGGGGACACTGAAGCTTTCTTT.

V gene TRBV15 combines with J gene TRBJ2-7; 7 bases are a match to TRBD2. Germline trimming cut 3 bases from V and 2 bases from J; bases unmatched to any gene: 10. Germline V gene data show CDR1 as LNHNV and CDR2 as YYDKDF (reference sequence). The CDR3 runs to 16 residues. CDR3 region: CATSRGGTSGAYEQYF. CDR3 DNA: TGTGCCACCAGCAGGGGGGGGACCTCGGGGGCCTACGAGCAGTACTTC.

The V call is TRBV25-1, the J call TRBJ2-3; TRBD2 matches 12 bases. The CDR3 is made up of 16 amino acids. J was trimmed by 4 bases and V by 6 bases; bases with no gene match: 8. Germline V CDR1 and CDR2: MGHDK, SYGVNS. As DNA, the CDR3 is TGTGCCAGCAGCGGGGAGACTAGCGGGAGTGCAGATACGCAGTATTTT. This encodes CASSGETSGSADTQYF.

The chain uses TRBV25-1 and TRBJ1-1; 9 bases map to TRBD1. The CDR3 runs 18 residues. The V and J ends lost 4 bases and 4 bases, in that order; junction bases with no gene match: 16. Germline V gives CDR1 MGHDK, CDR2 SYGVNS. CDR3 nucleotides: TGTGCCAGCAGTGGACTTCAGACAGGGGGTCTATCCACCACTGAAGCTTTCTTT. Protein product: CASSGLQTGGLSTTEAFF.

As DNA, the CDR3 is TGTGCCAGCAGCCTAGACAGGGGTGGTGGCCCCCAGCATTTT. Protein product: CASSLDRGGGPQHF. V is TRBV5-8 and J is TRBJ1-5; TRBD1 aligns across 8 bases. This CDR3 is 14 amino acids long. The germline CDR1 and CDR2 sequences are SGHTS and YDEGEE. Unmatched junction bases numbered 10, after V lost 4 bases and J lost 10 bases.

This chain links TRBV11-2 with TRBJ2-7, with 9 bases aligning to TRBD2. The CDR3 covers 16 residues. Germline V gene lookup returns CDR1 SGHAT and CDR2 FQNNGV. Trimming took 1 base from V and 3 from J; bases not matched to a gene: 7. The CDR3: CASSLVPQRGDYEQYF. The CDR3 DNA is TGTGCCAGCAGCTTAGTCCCCCAGCGGGGGGACTACGAGCAGTACTTC.

Remarks on this clone: Other DNA sequences from this sample encode an identical CDR3 as well. The chain uses TRBV18 and TRBJ2-7; the D gene is possibly TRBD2 (7 bases). This CDR3 is built from 15 residues. Germline V gene data show CDR1 as KGHSH and CDR2 as LQKENI. The V and J ends lost 6 bases and 2 bases respectively, with 17 bases between them. Here the CDR3 DNA reads TGTGCCAGCTCCGGGGGGCCTAGCGAGACCTACGAGCAGTACTTC. Protein product: CASSGGPSETYEQYF.

The chain links TRBV5-1 to TRBJ2-7; 9 bases line up with TRBD2. The length of the CDR3 is 17 residues. J gave up 6 bases and V 2 bases, and 15 bases lay outside the gene matches. Germline lookup yields CDR1 SGHRS and CDR2 YFSETQ. Here the CDR3 DNA reads TGCGCCAGCAGCTTCAATATGGCGGGAGGGAAAAGATGCGAGCAGTACTTC. It specifies CASSFNMAGGKRCEQYF.

This chain connects TRBV27 to TRBJ2-3; D may be TRBD2 (6 bases). The CDR3 runs to 18 residues. CDR1 is MNHEY and CDR2 is SMNVEV in the germline V gene (reference sequence). Trimming pared 4 bases from V and 5 bases from J, leaving 25 bases between. Here the CDR3 reads CASSYEASALRWLDTQYF. CDR3 nucleotides: TGTGCCAGCAGTTATGAGGCTAGCGCTCTCAGATGGCTAGATACGCAGTATTTT.

The genes are TRBV10-1 and TRBJ2-7; maybe TRBD2 (5 bases). The CDR3 is 13 amino acids. V lost 4 bases and J lost 3, with 10 bases in between. Germline CDR1 WNHNN, CDR2 SYGVQD (reference sequence). CDR3 sequence: CASSGGRNYEQYF. In DNA form, the CDR3 reads TGCGCCAGCAGTGGAGGGCGGAACTACGAGCAGTACTTC.

The chain employs TRBV18 and TRBJ1-1; TRBD1 matches at 9 bases. Looked up from germline, CDR1 is KGHSH and CDR2 is LQKENI. The CDR3 runs to 15 residues. V lost 6 bases to trimming and J lost 5 bases; unmatched junction nucleotides: 10. DNA for the CDR3: TGTGCCAGCTCCCGAAGGACAGGGGAGGGGACTGAAGCTTTCTTT. Protein sequence: CASSRRTGEGTEAFF.

This sequence joins TRBV4-3 and TRBJ1-4; D is undetermined. Trimming left V 7 bases short and J 7 bases short, with 22 bases between. Germline V gene lookup returns CDR1 LGHNA and CDR2 YSLEER. CDR3 size: 16 residues. The CDR3 DNA sequence: TGCGCCAGCACCCGACGGTTGGGCGCGCAAGGTGAAAAACTGTTTTTT. The encoded protein is CASTRRLGAQGEKLFF.

V and J are TRBV4-1 and TRBJ2-5; possibly TRBD2 for D (6 bases). Germline V CDR1 and CDR2: MGHRA, YSYEKL. The CDR3 is 16 amino acids. Trimming pared 4 bases from V and 1 base from J, leaving 16 bases between. CDR3 loop: CASSRKTGELQETQYF. The DNA for the CDR3 is TGCGCCAGCAGCCGAAAGACGGGGGAACTCCAAGAGACCCAGTACTTC.

The chain uses TRBV7-6 and TRBJ2-1; 7 positions agree with TRBD2. After removal of 5 bases from V and 8 bases from J, the junction contained 15 bases not matched to a gene. This CDR3 region has 16 residues. CDR1 is SGHVS, CDR2 FNYEAQ, per germline. CDR3: CASSTTSWLAEDEQFF. CDR3 in DNA: TGTGCCAGCAGCACAACCTCTTGGCTAGCGGAGGATGAGCAGTTCTTC.

This sequence joins TRBV9 and TRBJ2-7, with D hard to call. The germline V and J ends were trimmed by 10 bases and 6 bases, with 17 bases remaining between them. CDR3 length: 12 residues. Germline V gene lookup returns CDR1 SGDLS and CDR2 YYNGEE. As DNA, the CDR3 is TGTGCCCCCCCGGTCTTTTCTGTCGAGCAGTACTTC. As protein: CAPPVFSVEQYF. Looking up the rest from reference TRBV9 and TRBJ2-7 gives the full variable domain: DSGVTQTPKHLITATGQRVTLRCSPRSGDLSVYWYQQSLDQGLQFLIQYYNGEERAKGNILERFSAQQFPDLHSELNLSSLELGDSALYFCAPPVFSVEQYFGPGTRLTVT.

V and J are TRBV18 and TRBJ2-7, with 7 bases lining up with TRBD2. V trimming: 2 bases; J trimming: 1 base; junction bases outside the gene matches: 8. Per germline, CDR1 KGHSH and CDR2 LQKENI. The CDR3 covers 16 residues. This chain's CDR3 is CASSPLWEGPSYEQYF. The CDR3 DNA is TGTGCCAGCTCACCATTGTGGGAGGGCCCTTCCTACGAGCAGTACTTC. Filled out from reference TRBV18 and TRBJ2-7, the complete variable domain reads NAGVMQNPRHLVRRRGQEARLRCSPMKGHSHVYWYRQLPEEGLKFMVYLQKENIIDESGMPKERFSAEFPKEGPSILRIQQVVRGDSAAYFCASSPLWEGPSYEQYFGPGTRLTVT.

The chain links TRBV2 to TRBJ1-5, with 10 bases aligning to TRBD1. V shed 6 bases, J shed 5 bases, and the junction held 1 base outside the gene matches. The length of the CDR3 is 13 residues. Germline assignment: CDR1 SNHLY and CDR2 FYNNEI. Here the CDR3 DNA reads TGTGCCAGCAGGGGGACAGGGGATCAGCCCCAGCATTTT. Protein: CASRGTGDQPQHF.

The rearrangement uses TRBV6-5 and TRBJ2-1, with a possible D match to TRBD2 (5 bases). Per germline, CDR1 MNHEY and CDR2 SVGAGI. This CDR3 has 15 amino acids. Trimming stripped 5 bases from V and 0 bases from J, with 11 bases between. In nucleotides, the CDR3 is TGTGCCAGCAGTACGGACTCTTCCTCCTACAATGAGCAGTTCTTC. Encoded protein: CASSTDSSSYNEQFF.